The 14 T cell receptor beta chains below were found in one sample sequenced in a study of cytomegalovirus exposure and HLA in healthy donors (dated by TCRdb to the late 2010s). The library came from the immunoSEQ multiplex PCR assay. For the multiplex PCR, a mixture combining 60 forward primers for TCR Vbeta segments and 13 reverse primers for TCR Jbeta segments was used. TCRdb took this table from immuneACCESS and kept in-frame rearrangements with V and J called. Such tables lack part of the clones; where checked against another copy, unresolved V genes explain under half of the gap, and the rest is unexplained. In all, the sample holds more than 150,000 clones, and about 81% of those were seen once. The top ten hold about 1.5% of the sample. The specimen was PBMCs. These receptors were collected from a man aged 40-55 years in good health and CMV-seronegative.

The genes are TRBV7-9 and TRBJ2-7; TRBD1 might be the D (6 bases). The V end lost 5 bases, the J end lost 6 bases, and 14 bases lay between the germline ends. The CDR3 runs 13 residues. Germline-derived CDR1 and CDR2 are SEHNR and FQNEAQ (reference sequence). DNA of the CDR3: TGTGCCAGCAGCCGTACCCAACAGGGCGAGCAGTACTTC. Its translation: CASSRTQQGEQYF.

This chain links TRBV15 with TRBJ2-5; D not resolved. Trimming stripped 1 base from V and 5 bases from J, with 8 bases between. This CDR3 has 13 amino acids. Germline CDR1 is LNHNV and CDR2 is YYDKDF (reference sequence). CDR3 residues: CATSRAQAETQYF. The CDR3 DNA is TGTGCCACCAGCAGAGCCCAGGCGGAGACCCAGTACTTC.

The chain carries TRBV13 and TRBJ2-7; 10 positions match TRBD1. From germline, CDR1 is PRHDT and CDR2 FYEKMQ (reference sequence). Germline trimming cut 5 bases from V and 4 bases from J; bases unmatched to any gene: 5. CDR3 length equals 14 residues. CDR3 region: CASSVDRGLYEQYF. In nucleotides, the CDR3 is TGTGCCAGCAGCGTCGACAGGGGGCTTTACGAGCAGTACTTC.

The V and J genes are TRBV2 and TRBJ2-5; 8 nucleotides line up with TRBD2. V lost 2 bases to trimming and J lost 5 bases; unmatched junction nucleotides: 7. Germline V gene sequence: CDR1 SNHLY, CDR2 FYNNEI. This CDR3 has 15 amino acids. This CDR3 is CASSERGLGVETQYF. The DNA of the CDR3 is TGTGCCAGCAGTGAAAGGGGACTAGGAGTCGAGACCCAGTACTTC.

V and J are TRBV5-1 and TRBJ2-6; D remains unclear. The CDR3 has 16 residues. V was cut by 0 bases and J by 12 bases, with 19 bases left in between. Germline-derived CDR1 and CDR2 are SGHRS and YFSETQ. The CDR3 DNA is TGCGCCAGCAGCTTGGACCCGTCCGACTGGTCCGCCGTCCTGACTTTC. It specifies CASSLDPSDWSAVLTF.

The V and J genes are TRBV5-4 and TRBJ2-1; D is perhaps TRBD2 (5 bases). This CDR3 contains 13 residues. Trimming took 0 bases from V and 9 from J, leaving 10 bases between them. Per germline, CDR1 SGHNT and CDR2 YYREEE (reference sequence). In DNA form, the CDR3 reads TGTGCCAGCAGCTTGGGGGGAGAGGGTGAGCAGTTCTTC. It is translated as CASSLGGEGEQFF.

The J gene is TRBJ2-3, the V gene TRBV28, with 10 bases aligning to TRBD2. With 3 bases clipped from V and 5 bases from J, the junction kept 8 bases outside the gene matches. This CDR3 spans 16 amino acids. Per the germline V gene, CDR1 is MDHEN and CDR2 is SYDVKM. DNA for the CDR3: TGTGCCAGCAGTTTCAAGCGGGAGGGCCCGGGAGATACGCAGTATTTT. It translates to CASSFKREGPGDTQYF. The complete variable domain, with remaining parts taken from reference TRBV28 and TRBJ2-3, reads DVKVTQSSRYLVKRTGEKVFLECVQDMDHENMFWYRQDPGLGLRLIYFSYDVKMKEKGDIPEGYSVSREKKERFSLILESASTNQTSMYLCASSFKREGPGDTQYFGPGTRLTVL.

The gene calls are TRBV28 and TRBJ1-2; D unclear. This CDR3 comprises 14 residues. With 3 bases removed from V and 6 bases from J, the gap between germline ends came to 14 bases. Germline lookup yields CDR1 MDHEN and CDR2 SYDVKM. The CDR3 region is CASSFGRGRHGYTF. CDR3 nucleotides: TGTGCCAGCAGTTTCGGACGGGGAAGGCATGGCTACACCTTC.

The V and J genes are TRBV5-1 and TRBJ2-1; 11 bases are shared with TRBD2. The CDR3 is 17 amino acids. V shed 5 bases, J shed 3 bases, and the junction held 10 bases outside the gene matches. Germline values: CDR1 SGHRS, CDR2 YFSETQ. The CDR3 DNA reads as TGCGCCAGCAGTCGGGGTAGCGGGGGGGTTCTCTACAATGAGCAGTTCTTC. This codes for CASSRGSGGVLYNEQFF.

The rearrangement links TRBV4-2 to TRBJ2-3; 12 positions match TRBD2. This CDR3 is built from 16 residues. CDR1 is LGHNA and CDR2 is YNFKEQ in the germline V gene. The junction had 5 bases not matched to a gene; V was cut back by 4 bases and J by 3 bases. CDR3 bases: TGTGCCAGCAGCCCTAGGACTAGCGGGACAACAGATACGCAGTATTTT. Translating gives CASSPRTSGTTDTQYF.

The chain uses TRBV9 and TRBJ2-5, with 15 bases lining up with TRBD2. This CDR3 spans 17 amino acids. Germline V gives CDR1 SGDLS, CDR2 YYNGEE. With 0 bases clipped from V and 2 bases from J, the junction kept 2 bases outside the gene matches. For the CDR3, the DNA is TGTGCCAGCAGCGTAGAGGGACTAGCGGGGGGACAAGAGACCCAGTACTTC. Protein product: CASSVEGLAGGQETQYF.

The genes are TRBV5-4 and TRBJ2-1; tentative D call: TRBD1 (5 bases). The germline CDR1 and CDR2 sequences are SGHNT and YYREEE (reference sequence). Deletions cut 2 bases from V and 5 bases from J, with 8 bases between. CDR3 size: 13 residues. DNA for the CDR3: TGTGCCAGCAGCTTAGACAGAAACAATGAGCAGTTCTTC. This sequence encodes CASSLDRNNEQFF.

The V call is TRBV5-4, the J call TRBJ2-3, with D possibly matching TRBD2 (7 bases). Trimming cost V 5 bases and J 1 base, with 14 bases left between them. Germline V gene data show CDR1 as SGHNT and CDR2 as YYREEE (reference sequence). This CDR3 spans 15 amino acids. The CDR3 region is CASRLEGGRTDTQYF. DNA for the CDR3: TGTGCCAGCAGACTTGAGGGGGGGCGCACAGATACGCAGTATTTT.

CDR3 protein: CASSLFVAGLRGGEQYF. Written as DNA, the CDR3 is TGCGCCAGCAGCCTCTTTGTAGCGGGGTTAAGGGGCGGCGAGCAGTACTTC. This chain joins TRBV4-1 and TRBJ2-7, with TRBD2 identical over 8 bases. CDR3 size: 17 residues. The J segment lost 6 bases and the V segment lost 4 bases, leaving 17 bases of the junction unmatched. The germline V gene encodes CDR1 MGHRA and CDR2 YSYEKL.